Following are 30 T cell receptor beta chains from one sample sequenced in a study of blood T cell repertoires in COVID-19. Some clones are missing from TCRdb's copy, which holds only in-frame ones; the method was immunoSEQ multiplex PCR. The sample contains around 320,000 clones, around 85% of which appear only once. The sequenced sample was peripheral blood. The receptors originated from a human donor in a cohort sampled during active COVID-19.

The chain combines TRBV25-1 with TRBJ1-2; D is possibly TRBD1 (5 bases). This CDR3 contains 13 residues. Germline V CDR1 and CDR2: MGHDK, SYGVNS. With 6 bases removed from V and 2 bases from J, the gap between germline ends came to 10 bases. CDR3 DNA: TGTGCCAGCAGAGACAGCGTAAACTATGGCTACACCTTC. Encoded protein: CASRDSVNYGYTF.

The chain links TRBV21-1 to TRBJ1-1. TRBV21-1 is a pseudogene locus. This CDR3 spans 14 amino acids. CDR3 in amino acids: CASSKVRDYTEAFF. The CDR3 DNA sequence: TGTGCCAGCAGCAAAGTCAGGGACTACACTGAAGCTTTCTTT.

This chain connects TRBV12-3 or TRBV12-4 to TRBJ1-4; 8 bases map to TRBD1. Losses at the gene ends were 7 bases for V and 8 bases for J; bases not matched to a gene: 3. The CDR3 has 12 residues. CDR3 nucleotide sequence: TGTGCCAGCACAGGGGACAGGGAAAAACTGTTTTTT. It specifies CASTGDREKLFF.

CDR3: CASSQLNSPLHF. The CDR3 DNA reads TGTGCCAGCAGCCAACTGAATTCACCCCTCCACTTT. The chain carries TRBV3-1 (or the pseudogene TRBV3-2) and TRBJ1-6; no firm D call. Germline V CDR1 and CDR2: LGHDT, YNNKEL (reference sequence). V was pared by 2 bases and J by 7 bases, with 3 bases between. This CDR3 comprises 12 residues.

The sample holds a few counts of this clone. V gene TRBV5-1 combines with J gene TRBJ2-1, with 7 bases matching TRBD2. J gave up 7 bases and V 2 bases, and 15 bases lay outside the gene matches. Germline V lookup: CDR1 SGHRS, CDR2 YFSETQ. The CDR3 runs to 17 residues. Here the CDR3 reads CASSFHRDYGILNEQFF. The CDR3 DNA reads as TGCGCCAGCAGCTTCCACCGGGACTACGGAATATTAAATGAGCAGTTCTTC.

The rearrangement uses TRBV3-1 (or the pseudogene TRBV3-2) and TRBJ2-7; 9 bases map to TRBD1. This CDR3 is 12 amino acids long. CDR1 is LGHDT, CDR2 YNNKEL, per germline (reference sequence). With 0 bases clipped from V and 12 bases from J, the junction kept 3 bases outside the gene matches. The CDR3 DNA sequence: TGTGCCAGCAGCCAAGAACAGGGGGCGTTGTACTTC. Translation: CASSQEQGALYF.

V and J are TRBV5-1 and TRBJ1-1, with 10 bases that match TRBD1. CDR1 and CDR2 from the germline V gene are SGHRS and YFSETQ. The length of the CDR3 is 16 residues. J gave up 4 bases and V 4 bases, and 10 bases lay outside the gene matches. In nucleotides, the CDR3 is TGCGCCAGCAGCACACGACAGGGGGCGCTTGGCACTGAAGCTTTCTTT. This encodes CASSTRQGALGTEAFF.

DNA for the CDR3: TGTGCCAGCGGGAGGGGGGGGCCCCAGCATTTT. This translates into CASGRGGPQHF. The chain has TRBV6-5 and TRBJ1-5; D perhaps matches TRBD1 (6 bases). V lost 8 bases and J lost 9, with 11 bases in between. The CDR3 has 11 amino acids. The germline V gene has CDR1 MNHEY and CDR2 SVGAGI.

This clone occurred once. The chain combines TRBV24-1 with TRBJ1-4, with 7 bases lining up with TRBD1. Germline CDR1 KGHDR, CDR2 SFDVKD. J gave up 5 bases and V 3 bases, and 5 bases lay outside the gene matches. The CDR3 is made up of 15 amino acids. The CDR3 nucleotides read TGTGCCACCAGTGATGGGGACAGAACAAATGAAAAACTGTTTTTT. Translating it yields CATSDGDRTNEKLFF.

The J gene is TRBJ1-2, the V gene TRBV27, with TRBD1 identical over 8 bases. The V gene's germline CDR1 is MNHEY and CDR2 SMNVEV (reference sequence). The CDR3 totals 16 residues. Trimming removed 5 bases from V and 5 bases from J; junction bases left unmatched: 13. CDR3 bases: TGTGCCAGCAGTCAAAGCCGGACAGGGTTTGGTTATGGCTACACCTTC. Protein sequence: CASSQSRTGFGYGYTF.

This chain connects TRBV7-8 to TRBJ1-1; TRBD1 matches at 7 bases. The CDR3 sequence is 13 residues long. V lost 8 bases to trimming and J lost 8 bases; unmatched junction nucleotides: 11. Germline V lookup: CDR1 SGHVS, CDR2 FQNEAQ. The CDR3 nucleotides read TGTGCCAGCCAACTTAGATGGGACAGAGAAGCTTTCTTT. Translation: CASQLRWDREAFF. Full variable domain (missing parts from reference TRBV7-8 and TRBJ1-1): GAGVSQSPRYKVAKRGQDVALRCDPISGHVSLFWYQQALGQGPEFLTYFQNEAQLDKSGLPSDRFFAERPEGSVSTLKIQRTQQEDSAVYLCASQLRWDREAFFGQGTRLTVV.

The chain is built from TRBV24-1 and TRBJ2-3; 9 nucleotides match TRBD2. Losses at the gene ends were 10 bases for V and 5 bases for J; bases not matched to a gene: 6. There are 13 residues in the CDR3. Germline lookup yields CDR1 KGHDR and CDR2 SFDVKD. Written as DNA, the CDR3 is TGTGCCACAGCGGGGGGCCGCGGAGATACGCAGTATTTT. This codes for CATAGGRGDTQYF.

A note on this clone: Other DNA sequences of this sample code for an identical CDR3. The chain has TRBV6-5 and TRBJ1-5; 8 bases are a match to TRBD1. Germline V gene lookup returns CDR1 MNHEY and CDR2 SVGAGI. The CDR3 contains 13 residues. V dropped 4 bases and J dropped 4; count of bases not matched to a gene: 0. The CDR3 reads CASSWTGNQPQHF. The CDR3 nucleotides read TGTGCCAGCAGTTGGACAGGGAATCAGCCCCAGCATTTT.

The CDR3 spells CSAIGAGGYTF. DNA of the CDR3: TGCAGTGCTATAGGGGCTGGAGGCTACACCTTC. The V and J genes are TRBV20-1 and TRBJ1-2, with a tentative D call TRBD1 (5 bases). Germline-derived CDR1 and CDR2 are DFQATT and SNEGSKA (reference sequence). The V end lost 4 bases, the J end lost 8 bases, and 11 bases lay between the germline ends. The CDR3 extends over 11 amino acids.

In its sample, this clone was seen once. The chain couples TRBV7-9 to TRBJ2-3, with TRBD1 identical over 7 bases. J gave up 2 bases and V 5 bases, and 10 bases lay outside the gene matches. CDR1 and CDR2 (germline): SEHNR, FQNEAQ (reference sequence). The CDR3 totals 16 residues. DNA of the CDR3: TGTGCCAGCAGCCCGATACAGGGACAGAACACAGATACGCAGTATTTT. Translated, it gives CASSPIQGQNTDTQYF.

This clone was counted a single time. This chain links TRBV30 with TRBJ2-2; D is uncertain. The CDR3 sequence is 12 residues long. The ends were cut back, 4 bases at V and 6 bases at J, with 9 bases in the middle. Germline lookup yields CDR1 GTSNPN and CDR2 SVGIG (reference sequence). The CDR3 region is CAWTKEAGELFF. DNA for the CDR3: TGTGCCTGGACAAAAGAGGCCGGGGAGCTGTTTTTT.

The rearrangement uses TRBV12-3 or TRBV12-4 and TRBJ1-2; D is uncertain. The CDR3 is made up of 12 amino acids. Trimming removed 4 bases from V and 8 bases from J, with 11 bases in between. CDR3 loop: CASSWARLGYTF. The CDR3 DNA is TGTGCCAGCAGTTGGGCCCGTCTCGGCTACACCTTC.

CDR3 region: CASTPQGYTEAFF. CDR3 DNA sequence: TGTGCCAGCACCCCACAGGGATACACTGAAGCTTTCTTT. The chain employs TRBV5-4 and TRBJ1-1; weak D call: TRBD1 (6 bases). The CDR3 is 13 residues long. CDR1 and CDR2 (germline): SGHNT, YYREEE (reference sequence). Between the trimmed V and J ends, which lost 6 bases and 3 bases, there was a span of 12 bases.

J is TRBJ2-2 and V is TRBV5-4, with a possible D match to TRBD1 (5 bases). CDR3 size: 14 residues. The germline gives CDR1 SGHNT, CDR2 YYREEE (reference sequence). V shed 3 bases and J shed 1 base, with 7 bases lying between them. The CDR3 sequence is CASSSGLNTGELFF. The CDR3 bases are TGTGCCAGCAGCTCAGGGCTGAACACCGGGGAGCTGTTTTTT.

The chain combines TRBV9 with TRBJ2-3, with D tentatively TRBD2 (7 bases). The CDR3 spans 16 residues. The V end lost 4 bases, the J end lost 2 bases, and 17 bases lay between the germline ends. The germline V gene encodes CDR1 SGDLS and CDR2 YYNGEE. The CDR3 DNA reads TGTGCCAGCAGCATCAGATCTCGGGGGGCCACAGATACGCAGTATTTT. Translating it yields CASSIRSRGATDTQYF.

This chain links TRBV12-3 or TRBV12-4 with TRBJ1-1; D remains unclear. This CDR3 is 13 amino acids long. Trimming cost V 6 bases and J 0 bases, with 8 bases left between them. The CDR3 DNA reads TGTGCCAGCAGCTCTCGTATGAACACTGAAGCTTTCTTT. It translates to CASSSRMNTEAFF.

The chain carries TRBV4-1 and TRBJ1-1; 9 bases agree with TRBD1. The germline gives CDR1 MGHRA, CDR2 YSYEKL. Unmatched junction bases numbered 1, after V lost 4 bases and J lost 4 bases. This CDR3 has 13 residues. The CDR3 region is CASSRQGVTEAFF. As DNA, the CDR3 is TGCGCCAGCAGCCGACAGGGGGTCACTGAAGCTTTCTTT.

The CDR3 region has the DNA TGCGCCAGCAGCCAAGAGGGCGCGGGGGTCTACGAGCAGTACTTC. Residues: CASSQEGAGVYEQYF. This sequence joins TRBV4-1 and TRBJ2-7; 7 nucleotides line up with TRBD2. This CDR3 has 15 residues. Germline loops: CDR1 MGHRA, CDR2 YSYEKL. After removal of 0 bases from V and 3 bases from J, the junction contained 5 bases not matched to a gene.

The genes are TRBV5-1 and TRBJ1-6; a possible D gene is TRBD1 (5 bases). The CDR3 has 15 residues. Germline CDR1 SGHRS, CDR2 YFSETQ. Trimming removed 4 bases from V and 1 base from J, with 9 bases in between. CDR3 protein: CASSPGVSYNSPLHF. For the CDR3, the DNA is TGCGCCAGCAGCCCGGGGGTGTCCTATAATTCACCCCTCCACTTT.

The rearrangement links TRBV3-1 (or the pseudogene TRBV3-2) to TRBJ1-2, with a possible D match to TRBD1 (6 bases). There are 15 residues in the CDR3. Trimming stripped 3 bases from V and 5 bases from J, with 16 bases between. The germline V gene has CDR1 LGHDT and CDR2 YNNKEL (reference sequence). The CDR3 DNA is TGTGCCAGCAGCCACTACCGGGACACCTATTATGGCTACACCTTC. Protein: CASSHYRDTYYGYTF.

V and J are TRBV29-1 and TRBJ2-2; D is possibly TRBD1 (5 bases). Germline CDR1 reads SQVTM; CDR2 reads ANQGSEA. V shed 7 bases and J shed 7 bases, with 19 bases lying between them. The CDR3 is made up of 14 amino acids. CDR3 amino acids: CSGTSGFTNGELFF. In DNA, the CDR3 is TGCAGCGGTACTTCAGGGTTTACGAACGGGGAGCTGTTTTTT.

Concerning this clone: This sample includes further DNA sequences coding for the same CDR3. V and J are TRBV14 and TRBJ1-1; a possible D gene is TRBD1 (6 bases). This CDR3 contains 13 residues. Per the germline V gene, CDR1 is SGHDN and CDR2 is FVKESK. Trimming stripped 4 bases from V and 1 base from J, with 7 bases between. CDR3 coding DNA: TGTGCCAGCAGCCTACAGGGGAACACTGAAGCTTTCTTT. This encodes CASSLQGNTEAFF.

This clone has a handful of counts. V is TRBV9 and J is TRBJ1-6; no reliable D call. Between the trimmed V and J ends, which lost 0 bases and 5 bases, there was a span of 9 bases. Germline V gene lookup returns CDR1 SGDLS and CDR2 YYNGEE. The CDR3 has 15 amino acids. CDR3 sequence: CASSVEVTNNSPLHF. The CDR3 bases are TGTGCCAGCAGCGTAGAGGTCACTAATAATTCACCCCTCCACTTT.

This rearrangement joins TRBV7-9 to TRBJ2-7, with 9 bases lining up with TRBD1. Germline CDR1 SEHNR, CDR2 FQNEAQ (reference sequence). CDR3 length equals 15 residues. The V gene end was trimmed by 10 bases and the J gene end by 1 base; junction bases not matched to a gene: 11. The CDR3 reads CAIRGQGPLSYEQYF. The CDR3 DNA is TGTGCCATCCGAGGACAGGGGCCGCTTTCCTACGAGCAGTACTTC.

This sequence joins TRBV27 and TRBJ2-2; a possible D gene is TRBD1 (6 bases). The CDR3 is made up of 16 amino acids. Germline V gene data show CDR1 as MNHEY and CDR2 as SMNVEV (reference sequence). V gave up 2 bases and J gave up 2 bases, with 12 bases separating them. This chain's CDR3 is CASSLSNRVNTGELFF. DNA for the CDR3: TGTGCCAGCAGTTTAAGCAACAGGGTTAACACCGGGGAGCTGTTTTTT.